This T cell receptor (beta chain) was captured by sequencing in a study of identical twins. Study findings and constraints: Twin pairs had excess sharing that was weaker in beta out-of-frame sequences.

There are a few counts of this clonotype. Antigen unknown. TCRdb processed the 5' RACE reads anew with MiXCR; each CDR3 protein has one entry. Of over 500,000 distinct CDR3 sequences listed, around 20% are singletons. Trimming took 5 bases from V and 6 from J; bases not matched to a gene: 10. The CDR3 runs to 16 residues. CDR1 is SEHNR, CDR2 FQNEAQ, per germline (reference sequence). A further study also used this sample, focusing on T cells expressing NK-cell markers.

V gene TRBV7-9 combines with J gene TRBJ2-1; 10 bases agree with TRBD2. This TCR was recovered from a woman between 18 and 30 years old in good health. The sequencing input was CD4+ T cells sorted from blood. This CDR3 reads CASSPRRLAGVNEQFF. The CDR3 coding sequence is TGTGCCAGCAGCCCGCGTAGGCTAGCGGGAGTCAATGAGCAGTTCTTC.